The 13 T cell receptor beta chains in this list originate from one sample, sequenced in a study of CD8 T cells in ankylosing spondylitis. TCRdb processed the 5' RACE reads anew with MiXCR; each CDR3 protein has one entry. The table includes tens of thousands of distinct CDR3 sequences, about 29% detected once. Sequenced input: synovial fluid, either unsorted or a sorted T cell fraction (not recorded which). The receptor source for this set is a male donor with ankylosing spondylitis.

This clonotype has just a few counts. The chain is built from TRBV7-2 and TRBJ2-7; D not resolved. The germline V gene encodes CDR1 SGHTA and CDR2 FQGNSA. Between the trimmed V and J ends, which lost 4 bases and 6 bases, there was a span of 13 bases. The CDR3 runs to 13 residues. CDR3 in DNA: TGTGCCAGCAGCTCTGACTTGGTGGGCGAGCAGTACTTC. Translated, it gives CASSSDLVGEQYF.

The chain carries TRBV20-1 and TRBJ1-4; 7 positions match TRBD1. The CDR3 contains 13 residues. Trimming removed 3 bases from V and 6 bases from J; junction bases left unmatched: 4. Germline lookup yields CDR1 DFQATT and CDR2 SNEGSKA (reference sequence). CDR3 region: CSAREGAHEKLFF. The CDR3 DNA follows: TGCAGTGCTAGGGAGGGGGCTCATGAAAAACTGTTTTTT.

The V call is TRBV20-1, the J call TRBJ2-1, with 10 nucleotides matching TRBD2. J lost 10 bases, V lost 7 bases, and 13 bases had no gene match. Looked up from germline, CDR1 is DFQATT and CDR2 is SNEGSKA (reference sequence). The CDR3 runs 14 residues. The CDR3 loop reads CSVPRGAGGGEQFF. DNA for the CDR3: TGCAGTGTGCCGCGGGGAGCGGGAGGGGGGGAGCAGTTCTTC.

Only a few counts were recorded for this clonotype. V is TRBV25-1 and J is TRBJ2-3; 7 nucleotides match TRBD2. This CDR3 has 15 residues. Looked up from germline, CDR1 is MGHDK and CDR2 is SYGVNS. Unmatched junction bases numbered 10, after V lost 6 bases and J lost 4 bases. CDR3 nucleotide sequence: TGTGCCAGCAGCGAGGCGGCGGGAGAATCAGATACGCAGTATTTT. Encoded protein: CASSEAAGESDTQYF. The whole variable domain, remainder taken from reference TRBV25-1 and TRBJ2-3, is EADIYQTPRYLVIGTGKKITLECSQTMGHDKMYWYQQDPGMELHLIHYSYGVNSTEKGDLSSESTVSRIRTEHFPLTLESARPSHTSQYLCASSEAAGESDTQYFGPGTRLTVL.

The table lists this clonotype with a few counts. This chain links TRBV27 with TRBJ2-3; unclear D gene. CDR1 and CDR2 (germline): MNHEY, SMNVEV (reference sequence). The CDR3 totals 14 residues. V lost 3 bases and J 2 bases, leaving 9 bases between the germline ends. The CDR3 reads CASSFSISTDTQYF. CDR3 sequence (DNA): TGTGCCAGCAGTTTCTCCATTTCCACAGATACGCAGTATTTT.

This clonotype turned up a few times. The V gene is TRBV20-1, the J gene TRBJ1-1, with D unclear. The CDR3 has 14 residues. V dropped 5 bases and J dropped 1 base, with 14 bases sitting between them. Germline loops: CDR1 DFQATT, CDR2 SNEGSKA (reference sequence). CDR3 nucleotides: TGCAGTGCTCCCCGAAGCCCAGAGAACACTGAAGCTTTCTTT. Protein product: CSAPRSPENTEAFF.

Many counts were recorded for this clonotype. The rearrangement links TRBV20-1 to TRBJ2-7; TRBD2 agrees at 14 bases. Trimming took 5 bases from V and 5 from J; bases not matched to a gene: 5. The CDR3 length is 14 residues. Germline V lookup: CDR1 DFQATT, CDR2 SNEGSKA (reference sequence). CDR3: CSASGTSGSDEQYF. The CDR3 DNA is TGCAGTGCTTCTGGGACTAGCGGGAGTGACGAGCAGTACTTC.

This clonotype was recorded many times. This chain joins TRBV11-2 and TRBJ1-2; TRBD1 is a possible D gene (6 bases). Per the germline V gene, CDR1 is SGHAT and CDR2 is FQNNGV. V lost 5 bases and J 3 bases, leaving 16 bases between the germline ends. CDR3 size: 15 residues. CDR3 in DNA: TGTGCCAGCAGCCCGAGAGGGGGGACCGACTATGGCTACACCTTC. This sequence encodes CASSPRGGTDYGYTF.

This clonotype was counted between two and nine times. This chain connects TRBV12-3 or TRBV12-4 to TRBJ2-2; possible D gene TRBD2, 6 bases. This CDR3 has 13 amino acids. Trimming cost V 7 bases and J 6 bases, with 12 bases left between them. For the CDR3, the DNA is TGTGCCAGCACCGGGAGCGATCCCGGGGAGCTGTTTTTT. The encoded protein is CASTGSDPGELFF.

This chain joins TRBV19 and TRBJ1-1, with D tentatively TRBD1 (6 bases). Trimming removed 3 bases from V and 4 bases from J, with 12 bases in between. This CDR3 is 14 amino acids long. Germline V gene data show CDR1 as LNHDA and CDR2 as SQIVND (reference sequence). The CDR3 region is CASSIWGPTTEAFF. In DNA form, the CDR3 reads TGTGCCAGTAGTATTTGGGGGCCGACCACTGAAGCTTTCTTT.

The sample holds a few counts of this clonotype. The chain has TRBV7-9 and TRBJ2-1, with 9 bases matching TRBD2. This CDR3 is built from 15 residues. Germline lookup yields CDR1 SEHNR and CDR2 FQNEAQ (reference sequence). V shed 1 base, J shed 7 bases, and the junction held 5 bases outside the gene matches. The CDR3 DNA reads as TGTGCCAGCAGCTTAGACAGCGGGAGGAGAAATGAGCAGTTCTTC. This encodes CASSLDSGRRNEQFF.

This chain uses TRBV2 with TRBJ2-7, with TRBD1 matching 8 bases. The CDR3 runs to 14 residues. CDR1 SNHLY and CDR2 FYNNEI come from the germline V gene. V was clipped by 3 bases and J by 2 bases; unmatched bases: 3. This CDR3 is CASSDSGGAYEQYF. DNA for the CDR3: TGTGCCAGCAGTGATTCAGGGGGCGCCTACGAGCAGTACTTC.

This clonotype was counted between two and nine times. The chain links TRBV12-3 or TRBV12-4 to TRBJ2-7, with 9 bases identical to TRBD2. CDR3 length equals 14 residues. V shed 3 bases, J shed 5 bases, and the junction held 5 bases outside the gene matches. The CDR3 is CASSFSGGPDEQYF. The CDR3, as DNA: TGTGCCAGCAGTTTTAGCGGGGGTCCAGACGAGCAGTACTTC.